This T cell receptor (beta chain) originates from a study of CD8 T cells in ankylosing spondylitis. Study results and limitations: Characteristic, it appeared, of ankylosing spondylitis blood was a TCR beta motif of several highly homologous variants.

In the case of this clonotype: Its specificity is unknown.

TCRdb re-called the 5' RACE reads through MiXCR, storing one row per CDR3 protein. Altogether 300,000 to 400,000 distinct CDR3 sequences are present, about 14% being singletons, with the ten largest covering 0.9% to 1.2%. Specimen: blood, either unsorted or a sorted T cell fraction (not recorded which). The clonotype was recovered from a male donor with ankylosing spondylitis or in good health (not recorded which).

The CDR3 protein is CSARDQGTGVSSPLHF. Here the CDR3 DNA reads TGCAGTGCTAGAGATCAGGGGACAGGGGTAAGCTCACCCCTCCACTTT. This chain links TRBV20-1 with TRBJ1-6; 10 bases fit TRBD1. Germline-derived CDR1 and CDR2 are DFQATT and SNEGSKA (reference sequence). CDR3 length: 16 amino acids. V was clipped by 0 bases and J by 10 bases; unmatched bases: 9.